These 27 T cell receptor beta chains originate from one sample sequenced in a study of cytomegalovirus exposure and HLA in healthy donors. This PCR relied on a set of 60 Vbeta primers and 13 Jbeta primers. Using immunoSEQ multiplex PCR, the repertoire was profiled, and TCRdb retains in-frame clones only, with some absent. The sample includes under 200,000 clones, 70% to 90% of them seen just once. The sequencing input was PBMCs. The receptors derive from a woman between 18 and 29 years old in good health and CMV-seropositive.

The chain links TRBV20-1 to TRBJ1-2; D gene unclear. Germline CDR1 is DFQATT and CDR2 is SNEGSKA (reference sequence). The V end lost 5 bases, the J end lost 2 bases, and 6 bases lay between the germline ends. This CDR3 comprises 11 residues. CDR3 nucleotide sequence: TGCAGTGCTTTCGGGAACTATGGCTACACCTTC. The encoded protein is CSAFGNYGYTF.

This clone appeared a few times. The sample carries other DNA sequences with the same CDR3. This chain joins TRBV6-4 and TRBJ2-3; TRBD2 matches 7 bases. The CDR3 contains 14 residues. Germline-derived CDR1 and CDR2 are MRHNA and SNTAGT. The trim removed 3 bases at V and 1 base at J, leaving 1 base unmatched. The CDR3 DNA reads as TGTGCCAGCAGTGAGGCGGGGGGCACAGATACGCAGTATTTT. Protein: CASSEAGGTDTQYF.

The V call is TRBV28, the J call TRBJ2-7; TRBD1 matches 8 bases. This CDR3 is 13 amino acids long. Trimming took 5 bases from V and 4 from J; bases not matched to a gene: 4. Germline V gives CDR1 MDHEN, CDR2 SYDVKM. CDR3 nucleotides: TGTGCCAGCAGTACAGGGGGAGAGTACGAGCAGTACTTC. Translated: CASSTGGEYEQYF.

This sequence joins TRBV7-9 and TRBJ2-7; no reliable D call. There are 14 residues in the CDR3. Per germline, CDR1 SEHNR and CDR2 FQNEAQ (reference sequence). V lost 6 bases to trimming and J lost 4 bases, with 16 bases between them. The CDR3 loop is CASSHGQPNYEQYF. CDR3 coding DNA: TGTGCCAGCAGTCATGGGCAGCCTAATTACGAGCAGTACTTC.

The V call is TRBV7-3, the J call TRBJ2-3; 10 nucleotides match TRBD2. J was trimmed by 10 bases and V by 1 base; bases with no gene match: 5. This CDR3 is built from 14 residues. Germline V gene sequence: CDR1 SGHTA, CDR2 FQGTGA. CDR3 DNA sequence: TGTGCCAGCAGCTTAAACAGCGGGGGGGCTCCGCAGTATTTT. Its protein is CASSLNSGGAPQYF.

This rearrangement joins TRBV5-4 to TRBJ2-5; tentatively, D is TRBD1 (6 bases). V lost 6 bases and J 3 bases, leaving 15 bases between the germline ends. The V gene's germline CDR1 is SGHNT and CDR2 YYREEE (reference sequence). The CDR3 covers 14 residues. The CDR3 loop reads CASNFAGAKETQYF. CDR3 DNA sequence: TGTGCCAGCAACTTTGCAGGGGCCAAAGAGACCCAGTACTTC.

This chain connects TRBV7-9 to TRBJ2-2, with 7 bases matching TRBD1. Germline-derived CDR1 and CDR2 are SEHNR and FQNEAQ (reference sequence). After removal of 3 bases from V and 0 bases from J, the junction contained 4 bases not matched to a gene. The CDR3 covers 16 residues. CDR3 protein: CASSFLGTANTGELFF. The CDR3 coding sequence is TGTGCCAGCAGCTTTCTTGGGACAGCGAACACCGGGGAGCTGTTTTTT.

The CDR3 loop is CASSLSWPPESGEQYF. DNA for the CDR3: TGTGCCAGCAGCTTGAGTTGGCCACCTGAGTCGGGTGAGCAGTACTTC. The chain uses TRBV5-6 and TRBJ2-7; no clear D gene. The CDR3 length is 16 residues. The germline V gene has CDR1 SGHDT and CDR2 YYEEEE. V lost 1 base and J 7 bases, leaving 21 bases between the germline ends.

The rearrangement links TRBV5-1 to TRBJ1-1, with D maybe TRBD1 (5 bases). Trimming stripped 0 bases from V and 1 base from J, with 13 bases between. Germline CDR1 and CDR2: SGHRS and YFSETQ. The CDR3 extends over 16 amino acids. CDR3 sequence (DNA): TGCGCCAGCAGCTTGGTCGCGGGACTCCCGAACACTGAAGCTTTCTTT. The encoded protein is CASSLVAGLPNTEAFF.

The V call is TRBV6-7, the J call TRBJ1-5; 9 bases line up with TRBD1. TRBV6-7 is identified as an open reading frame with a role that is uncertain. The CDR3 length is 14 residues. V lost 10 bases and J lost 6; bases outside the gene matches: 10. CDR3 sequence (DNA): TGTGCCAACCCCAAACAGGGGGCCTGTCAGCCCCAGCATTTT. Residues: CANPKQGACQPQHF.

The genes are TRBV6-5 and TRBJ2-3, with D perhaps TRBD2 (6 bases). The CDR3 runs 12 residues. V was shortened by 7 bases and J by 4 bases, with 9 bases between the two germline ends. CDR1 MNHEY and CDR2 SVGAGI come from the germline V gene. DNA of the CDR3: TGTGCCAGCACCGGAGGGGCAGATACGCAGTATTTT. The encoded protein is CASTGGADTQYF.

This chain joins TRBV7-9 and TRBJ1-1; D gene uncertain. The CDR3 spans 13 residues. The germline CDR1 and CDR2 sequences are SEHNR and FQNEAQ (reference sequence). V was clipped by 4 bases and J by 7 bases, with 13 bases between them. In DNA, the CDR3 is TGTGCCAGCAGCTCCCCTGGATGGAGTGAAGCTTTCTTT. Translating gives CASSSPGWSEAFF.

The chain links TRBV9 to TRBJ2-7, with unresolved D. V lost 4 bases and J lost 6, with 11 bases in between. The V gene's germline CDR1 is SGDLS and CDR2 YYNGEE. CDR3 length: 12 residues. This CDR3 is CASSSPPGEQYF. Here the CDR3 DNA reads TGTGCCAGCAGCTCCCCCCCCGGCGAGCAGTACTTC.

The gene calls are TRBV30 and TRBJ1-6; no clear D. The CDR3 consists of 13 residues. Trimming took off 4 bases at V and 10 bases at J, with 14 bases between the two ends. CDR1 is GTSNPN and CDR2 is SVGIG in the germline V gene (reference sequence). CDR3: CAWTYGSGSPLHF. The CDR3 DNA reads TGTGCCTGGACATACGGGAGTGGATCACCCCTCCACTTT.

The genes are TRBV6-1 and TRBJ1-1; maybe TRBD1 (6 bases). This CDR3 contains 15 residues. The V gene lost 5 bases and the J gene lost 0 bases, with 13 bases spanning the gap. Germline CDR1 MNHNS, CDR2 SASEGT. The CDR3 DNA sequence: TGTGCCAGCAGTAAGCACAGGGACATGAACACTGAAGCTTTCTTT. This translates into CASSKHRDMNTEAFF.

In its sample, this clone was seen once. The CDR3 spells CASSNYGTGSGNTIYF. The CDR3 DNA reads TGTGCCAGCAGTAACTACGGGACAGGGTCTGGAAACACCATATATTTT. V gene TRBV2 combines with J gene TRBJ1-3; 9 nucleotides line up with TRBD1. Unmatched junction bases numbered 6, after V lost 5 bases and J lost 1 base. The V gene's germline CDR1 is SNHLY and CDR2 FYNNEI. This CDR3 spans 16 amino acids. The full variable domain, in which reference TRBV2 and TRBJ1-3 provide the parts outside the CDR3, is EPEVTQTPSHQVTQMGQEVILRCVPISNHLYFYWYRQILGQKVEFLVSFYNNEISEKSEIFDDQFSVERPDGSNFTLKIRSTKLEDSAMYFCASSNYGTGSGNTIYFGEGSWLTVV.

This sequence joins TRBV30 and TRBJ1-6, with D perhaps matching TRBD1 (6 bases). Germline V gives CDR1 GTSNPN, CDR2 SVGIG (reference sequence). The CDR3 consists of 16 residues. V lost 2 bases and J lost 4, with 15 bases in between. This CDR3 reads CAWSKGGGQYNSPLHF. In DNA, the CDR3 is TGTGCCTGGAGTAAAGGGGGGGGCCAGTATAATTCACCCCTCCACTTT.

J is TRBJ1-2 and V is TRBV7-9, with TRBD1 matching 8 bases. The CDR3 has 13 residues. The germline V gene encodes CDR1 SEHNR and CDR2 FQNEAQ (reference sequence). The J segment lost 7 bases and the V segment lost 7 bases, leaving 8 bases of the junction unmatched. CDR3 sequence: CASTLTGEGGYTF. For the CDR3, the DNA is TGTGCCAGCACCCTGACAGGGGAGGGTGGCTACACCTTC.

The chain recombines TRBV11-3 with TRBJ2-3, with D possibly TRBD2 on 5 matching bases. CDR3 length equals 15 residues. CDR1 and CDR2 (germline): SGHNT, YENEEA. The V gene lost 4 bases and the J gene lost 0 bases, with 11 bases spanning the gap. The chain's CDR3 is CASSSRTGSTDTQYF. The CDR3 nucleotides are TGTGCCAGCAGCTCCAGAACGGGGAGCACAGATACGCAGTATTTT. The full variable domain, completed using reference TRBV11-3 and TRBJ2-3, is EAGVVQSPRYKIIEKKQPVAFWCNPISGHNTLYWYLQNLGQGPELLIRYENEEAVDDSQLPKDRFSAERLKGVDSTLKIQPAELGDSAVYLCASSSRTGSTDTQYFGPGTRLTVL.

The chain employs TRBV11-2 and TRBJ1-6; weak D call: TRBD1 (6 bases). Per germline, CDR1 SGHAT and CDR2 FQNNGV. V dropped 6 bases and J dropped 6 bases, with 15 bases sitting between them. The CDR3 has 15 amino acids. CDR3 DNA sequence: TGTGCCAGCAGAAGTACTCAGGGGATTAATTCACCCCTCCACTTT. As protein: CASRSTQGINSPLHF.

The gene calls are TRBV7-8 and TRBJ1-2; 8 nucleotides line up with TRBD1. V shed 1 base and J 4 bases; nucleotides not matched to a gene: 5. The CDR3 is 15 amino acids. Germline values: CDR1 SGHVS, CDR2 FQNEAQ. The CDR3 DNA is TGTGCCAGCAGCTTAGTGCCGACAGGGGCCTATGGCTACACCTTC. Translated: CASSLVPTGAYGYTF. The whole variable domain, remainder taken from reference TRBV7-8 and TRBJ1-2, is GAGVSQSPRYKVAKRGQDVALRCDPISGHVSLFWYQQALGQGPEFLTYFQNEAQLDKSGLPSDRFFAERPEGSVSTLKIQRTQQEDSAVYLCASSLVPTGAYGYTFGSGTRLTVV.

The DNA for the CDR3 is TGTGCCTGTGAACAGGGTTACGGCGGCTACACCTTC. Translated, it gives CACEQGYGGYTF. V usage is TRBV30 and J usage is TRBJ1-2, with a possible D match to TRBD1 (6 bases). This CDR3 is 12 amino acids long. Germline lookup yields CDR1 GTSNPN and CDR2 SVGIG (reference sequence). The ends were cut back, 6 bases at V and 8 bases at J, with 16 bases in the middle.

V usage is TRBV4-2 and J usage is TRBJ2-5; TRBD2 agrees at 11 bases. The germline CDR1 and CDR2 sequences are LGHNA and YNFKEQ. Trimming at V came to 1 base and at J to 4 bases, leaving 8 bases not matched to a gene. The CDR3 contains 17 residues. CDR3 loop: CASSQAVAGGPGETQYF. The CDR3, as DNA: TGTGCCAGCAGCCAAGCGGTAGCGGGGGGGCCGGGAGAGACCCAGTACTTC.

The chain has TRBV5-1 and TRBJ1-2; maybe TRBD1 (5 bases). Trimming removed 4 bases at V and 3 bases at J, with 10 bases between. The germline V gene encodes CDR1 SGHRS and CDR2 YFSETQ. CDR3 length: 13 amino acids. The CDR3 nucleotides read TGCGCCAGCAGCGTCGGGGGTGACTATGGCTACACCTTC. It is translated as CASSVGGDYGYTF.

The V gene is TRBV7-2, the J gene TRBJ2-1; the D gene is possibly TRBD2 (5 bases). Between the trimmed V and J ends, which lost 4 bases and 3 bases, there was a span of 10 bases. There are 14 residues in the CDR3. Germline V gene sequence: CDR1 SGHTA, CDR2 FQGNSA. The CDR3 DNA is TGTGCCAGCAGCTCGACCGAGGGCTACAATGAGCAGTTCTTC. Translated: CASSSTEGYNEQFF.

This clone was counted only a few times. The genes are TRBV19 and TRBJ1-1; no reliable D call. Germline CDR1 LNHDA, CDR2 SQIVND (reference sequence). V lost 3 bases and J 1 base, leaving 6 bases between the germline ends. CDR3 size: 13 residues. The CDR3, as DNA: TGTGCCAGTAGTATCTTGAGGAACACTGAAGCTTTCTTT. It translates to CASSILRNTEAFF.

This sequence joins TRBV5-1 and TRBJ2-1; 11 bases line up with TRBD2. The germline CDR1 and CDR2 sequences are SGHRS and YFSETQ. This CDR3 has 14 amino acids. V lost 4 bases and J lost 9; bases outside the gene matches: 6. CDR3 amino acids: CASSLAGGDTEQFF. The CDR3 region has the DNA TGCGCCAGCAGCCTAGCGGGGGGAGATACTGAGCAGTTCTTC.